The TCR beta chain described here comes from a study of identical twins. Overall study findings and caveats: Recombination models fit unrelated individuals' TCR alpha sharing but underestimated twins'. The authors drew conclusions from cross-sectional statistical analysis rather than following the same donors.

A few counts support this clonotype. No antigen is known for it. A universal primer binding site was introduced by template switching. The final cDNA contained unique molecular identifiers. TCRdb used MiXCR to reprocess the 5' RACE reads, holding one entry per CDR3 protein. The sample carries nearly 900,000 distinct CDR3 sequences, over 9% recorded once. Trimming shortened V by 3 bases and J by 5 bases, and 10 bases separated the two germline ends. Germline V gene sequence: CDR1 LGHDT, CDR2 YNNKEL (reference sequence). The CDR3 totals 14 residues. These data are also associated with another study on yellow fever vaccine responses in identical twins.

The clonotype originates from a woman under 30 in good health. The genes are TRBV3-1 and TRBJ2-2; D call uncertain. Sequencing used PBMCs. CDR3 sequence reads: CASSHPPATGELFF. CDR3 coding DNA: TGTGCCAGCAGCCACCCCCCGGCGACCGGGGAGCTGTTTTTT.